Listed below are T cell receptor beta chains from one sample, sequenced in a study of blood T cell repertoires in COVID-19. The method was immunoSEQ multiplex PCR; TCRdb's version includes in-frame clones alone and lacks a portion of them. The data show some 62,000 clones, more than 60% seen once. The sample was peripheral blood. The receptors derive from a man aged 55 to 70 with acute or convalescent COVID-19. Both conserved end residues are trimmed from each CDR3. Fields, in order: V gene, clone size, CDR3 protein. Rows may omit the clone size; those that give it use once, few, many or a size class.

>TRBV5-1|-
ASSLSTGAPNTEAF
>TRBV9|once
ASSEVTGSRTNTGELF
>TRBV5-1|once
ASSVGGLSGPDTQY
>TRBV9|-
ASSPRQGGRNTEAF
>TRBV24-1|-
ATSDGGWDTEAF
>TRBV28|-
ASIPAGGSNSPLH
>TRBV5-6|-
ASSWTGGYEQY
>TRBV4-1|-
ASSTLAGVYEQY
>TRBV5-5|-
ASSGGLPTGELF
>TRBV5-1|-
ASSGGGLGYTGELF
>TRBV18|-
ASSQYRVGYEQY
>TRBV5-4|-
ASSTGGRTIYEQY
>TRBV5-8|-
ASTPGLQNSPLH
>TRBV6-2/TRBV6-3|-
ASSYPAGNPQPQH
>TRBV11-3|few
ASSLGPFAGELF
>TRBV20-1|-
SASMAADTGVTDTQY
>TRBV9|-
ASSRGGGLAGYEQY
>TRBV9|-
ASSSRLAGSDTQY
>TRBV5-1|-
ASRDRSVNTEAF
>TRBV6-6|-
ASSRQGGNTEAF
>TRBV12-3/TRBV12-4|-
ASSPSDFGYT
>TRBV7-9|once
ASSPPTGLGETQY
>TRBV2|-
ASTQARNTEAF
>TRBV6-6|-
ASSDRDSYEQY
>TRBV7-3|-
ASSPRTDNNEQF
>TRBV25-1|-
ASSGWTGRTNEQF
>TRBV29-1|-
SDGQGPNTEAF
>TRBV4-2|-
ASRGVNTGELF
>TRBV19|few
ASSTRERTEAF
>TRBV28|-
ASSFRRIYGYT
>TRBV7-2|many
ASSLTTSGEQY
>TRBV2|-
ASSVSYEQF
>TRBV11-2|-
ASRPAGTRNTIY
>TRBV2|-
ASSEATTYEQY
>TRBV5-6|-
ASSLQTSGSSYEQY
>TRBV28|once
ASSLSKDRAKF